This T cell receptor beta chain was captured by sequencing in a study of regulatory T cells in long-lasting Graves disease. Turning to the study itself: Antithyroid drugs had been given to newly diagnosed Graves' patients for under 3 months.

The study's findings and limits: Persistent Graves' patients showed a TCR diversity that was lower than that of newly diagnosed ones.

Indicated time point: newly diagnosed GD, antithyroid drugs for less than 3 months. PBMC RNA served as the TCR library source. This clonotype showed up many times. As yet, its antigen is unknown. CDR3 length: 15 residues. CDR1 is SNHLY, CDR2 FYNNEI, per germline. V was clipped by 6 bases and J by 0 bases, with 12 bases between them. CDR3 regions were amplified by Arm-PCR using iRepertoire HTBI primers to build TCR beta libraries. TCRdb reprocessed the multiplex PCR reads via MiXCR and lists one record per CDR3 protein. The repertoire has about 200,000 distinct CDR3 sequences, around 19% of them found once; the top ten carry 10% to 15%. The sample also formed part of further work on T cells in Graves' hyperthyroidism and ophthalmopathy. Per that study: Ophthalmopathy was model-predicted a median about 7.1 months pre-onset.

This sequence originates from a woman in her twenties or thirties with Graves disease. Here the sequenced sample was peripheral blood mononuclear cells (PBMCs), taken at new diagnosis, from a patient treated with antithyroid drugs. This chain links TRBV2 with TRBJ1-5; D is perhaps TRBD1 (5 bases). As DNA, the CDR3 is TGTGCCAGCAGGGCCCGGGGCTTTAGCAATCAGCCCCAGCATTTT. Translation gives CASRARGFSNQPQHF.